The clone carrying this TCR beta chain has a count of ten or more. The antigen is unknown. This record comes from a study of neurological immune-mediated disorders. General study findings and limits: The repertoires of 18 of 34 multiple sclerosis patients fell into one related-CDR3 cluster (a possible signature) under phylogenetic grouping. HTLV-1-associated myelopathy displayed the greatest TCR clonal expansion, and multiple sclerosis exhibited the smallest, lower than that of healthy controls.

The CDR3 is made up of 14 amino acids. Germline CDR1 is MNHEY and CDR2 is SMNVEV (reference sequence). The V gene end was trimmed by 5 bases and the J gene end by 2 bases; junction bases not matched to a gene: 5. The cDNA came from 5'RACE with 10-nucleotide random UMIs. Via MiXCR, TCRdb re-called the 5' RACE reads, giving one row per CDR3 protein. The sample has 45,000 to 65,000 distinct CDR3 sequences; approximately 3.5% are singletons. The sequence came from a man in his forties or fifties with multiple sclerosis. The chain couples TRBV27 to TRBJ1-1; TRBD1 agrees at 7 bases. Sequencing input: PBMCs. CDR3 residues: CASSPGQLNTEAFF. CDR3 DNA: TGTGCCAGCAGTCCGGGACAGTTAAACACTGAAGCTTTCTTT.